The 8 T cell receptor beta chains listed next were all sequenced from one sample in a study of identifying expanded T cells in peripheral blood. Profiled with immunoSEQ multiplex PCR; TCRdb holds only in-frame clones, not every one. The table shows 97,000 or so clones, with about 91% occurring only once. The sample consisted of blood. These receptors were obtained from a person aged 18 to 75 in good health.

The chain is built from TRBV14 and TRBJ2-7; D not certain. CDR3 length: 11 amino acids. CDR1 and CDR2 from the germline V gene are SGHDN and FVKESK. V gave up 5 bases and J gave up 6 bases, with 8 bases separating them. CDR3 bases: TGTGCCAGCAGCTTGATAAGCGAGCAGTACTTC. This encodes CASSLISEQYF.

The genes are TRBV28 and TRBJ1-2, with 9 bases fitting TRBD1. Germline loops: CDR1 MDHEN, CDR2 SYDVKM. The CDR3 contains 14 residues. After removal of 5 bases from V and 8 bases from J, the junction contained 9 bases not matched to a gene. CDR3 sequence (DNA): TGTGCCAGCAGTCCCGGGACAGGGCTACGGGGCTACACCTTC. Translation: CASSPGTGLRGYTF.

The V call is TRBV28, the J call TRBJ2-7; D remains ambiguous. Germline V CDR1 and CDR2: MDHEN, SYDVKM. This CDR3 is 12 amino acids long. V dropped 6 bases and J dropped 3 bases, with 9 bases sitting between them. CDR3 nucleotides: TGTGCCAGCAGCATAACGTTCTACGAGCAGTACTTC. Its protein product is CASSITFYEQYF.

The chain has TRBV29-1 and TRBJ2-7; D is possibly TRBD1 or TRBD2 (5 bases each). The CDR3 is made up of 11 amino acids. The germline CDR1 and CDR2 sequences are SQVTM and ANQGSEA. Trimming removed 6 bases from V and 7 bases from J, with 13 bases in between. DNA of the CDR3: TGCAGCGTGGGGGACCTGGGGGAGCAGTACTTC. Its protein is CSVGDLGEQYF.

The rearrangement links TRBV5-4 to TRBJ2-1; 7 positions match TRBD2. Germline CDR1 and CDR2: SGHNT and YYREEE (reference sequence). The CDR3 totals 16 residues. V was clipped by 3 bases and J by 12 bases; unmatched bases: 18. The CDR3 bases are TGTGCCAGCAGCTCGGATGGTCTAGCGGCCTACTCGGGGCAGTTCTTC. Protein product: CASSSDGLAAYSGQFF.

This chain links TRBV19 with TRBJ1-2; 7 bases line up with TRBD1. This CDR3 comprises 13 residues. The V segment lost 6 bases and the J segment 8 bases; nucleotides outside the gene matches: 9. Germline V gene sequence: CDR1 LNHDA, CDR2 SQIVND (reference sequence). Here the CDR3 reads CASRNPTGVGYTF. The CDR3, as DNA: TGTGCCAGTAGAAACCCTACAGGGGTGGGCTACACCTTC. Using reference TRBV19 and TRBJ1-2 for the parts outside the CDR3, the full variable domain is DGGITQSPKYLFRKEGQNVTLSCEQNLNHDAMYWYRQDPGQGLRLIYYSQIVNDFQKGDIAEGYSVSREKKESFPLTVTSAQKNPTAFYLCASRNPTGVGYTFGSGTRLTVV.

The rearrangement links TRBV11-3 to TRBJ2-3, with D maybe TRBD1 (6 bases). The germline V gene encodes CDR1 SGHNT and CDR2 YENEEA. The CDR3 is made up of 13 amino acids. Trimming cost V 4 bases and J 7 bases, with 12 bases left between them. DNA of the CDR3: TGTGCCAGCAGCTCGAGGACAGCAAATACGCAGTATTTT. The encoded protein is CASSSRTANTQYF.

This chain uses TRBV7-9 with TRBJ1-2, with 9 bases lining up with TRBD1. The CDR3 loop spans 15 amino acids. Germline loops: CDR1 SEHNR, CDR2 FQNEAQ (reference sequence). V shed 5 bases, J shed 5 bases, and the junction held 9 bases outside the gene matches. The CDR3 nucleotides are TGTGCCAGCAGCCGACCGGACAGGGGTTTTTATGGCTACACCTTC. Translation gives CASSRPDRGFYGYTF.